This is a list of T cell receptor beta chains from one sample in a study of blood T cell repertoires in COVID-19. Produced via immunoSEQ multiplex PCR; TCRdb's table is partial and in-frame only. Of hundreds of thousands of clones in the sample, over 75% were seen once. The sample consisted of peripheral blood. The receptors here all came from a human donor in a cohort sampled during active COVID-19. CDR3s include the opening cysteine and the closing phenylalanine or tryptophan. Fields, in order: J gene, D gene, clone size, V gene, CDR3 DNA, CDR3 protein. The D gene is left open where the match is weak. Rows may omit the clone size; those that give it use once, few, many or a size class.

>TRBJ2-7|.|.|TRBV4-3
TGCGCCAGCAGCTCCCGACTATCCTACGAGCAGTACTTC
CASSSRLSYEQYF
>TRBJ1-2|.|.|TRBV7-9
TGTGCCAGCAGCAAACAGGGAAGCGGCTACACCTTC
CASSKQGSGYTF
>TRBJ2-7|.|.|TRBV2
TGTGCCAGCAGCGGGACACCCTCTAGGGCCTACGAGCAGTACTTC
CASSGTPSRAYEQYF
>TRBJ2-7|TRBD2|.|TRBV3-1/TRBV3-2
TGTGCCAGCAGCCAACATACTAAGACTAGCGGAGAATGTGACGAGCAGTACTTC
CASSQHTKTSGECDEQYF
>TRBJ2-7|TRBD1|once|TRBV5-5
TGTGCCAGCAGCCTAACCGGGACAGGGGGCTCCTACGAGCAGTACTTC
CASSLTGTGGSYEQYF
>TRBJ2-1|TRBD2|.|TRBV19
TGTGCCAGTAGTATTCGCGGGGGGGCCGCGTGGGAGCAGTTCTTC
CASSIRGGAAWEQFF
>TRBJ1-2|TRBD1|many|TRBV7-2
TGTGCCAGCAGCTTAGCCACAGGGGGCTCAGGTGGCTACACCTTC
CASSLATGGSGGYTF
>TRBJ2-1|TRBD2|.|TRBV3-1/TRBV3-2
TGTGCCAGCAGCCCCCGGGGTAGCGGGGGCAATGAGCAGTTCTTC
CASSPRGSGGNEQFF
>TRBJ1-1|TRBD1|.|TRBV24-1
TGTGCCACCAGTGGGGCAGGGGGTAAGGGGAACACTGAAGCTTTCTTT
CATSGAGGKGNTEAFF
>TRBJ1-1|TRBD1|.|TRBV30
TGTGCCTGCCTGACAGGGCGGTCGGCTGAAGCTTTCTTT
CACLTGRSAEAFF
>TRBJ2-7|TRBD2|.|TRBV20-1
TGCAGTGCTAGTGCGACTAGCGGGGGAACCTACGAGCAGTACTTC
CSASATSGGTYEQYF
>TRBJ2-7|.|.|TRBV28
TGTGCCAGCAGTCGACCAGGAACTGTGGACGAGCAGTACTTC
CASSRPGTVDEQYF
>TRBJ2-7|TRBD1|.|TRBV6-6
TGTGCCAGCAGTCCTACCGGGACAGGGATTCCCTACGAGCAGTACTTC
CASSPTGTGIPYEQYF
>TRBJ2-1|.|.|TRBV19
TGTGCCAGTAGTATTTCAGGGGAGATTTACAATGAGCAGTTCTTC
CASSISGEIYNEQFF
>TRBJ1-2|.|.|TRBV19
TGTGCCAGTAGTATAGTCACAACCCCTAACTATGGCTACACCTTC
CASSIVTTPNYGYTF
>TRBJ2-3|TRBD2|.|TRBV3-1/TRBV3-2
TGTGCCAGCAGCCGGGGACTAGCGGGGGGCACAGATACGCAGTATTTT
CASSRGLAGGTDTQYF
>TRBJ2-7|TRBD1|.|TRBV5-1
TGCGCCAGCAGCTCTGGACAGGGAACCTACGAGCAGTACTTC
CASSSGQGTYEQYF
>TRBJ2-7|.|.|TRBV2
TGTGCCAGCATCGAGAGGGGACTCACTTTAGGCTACGAGCAGTACTTC
CASIERGLTLGYEQYF
>TRBJ2-1|.|once|TRBV24-1
TGTGCCACCAGATCGCCAGGTGGTAATGAGCAGTTCTTC
CATRSPGGNEQFF
>TRBJ2-7|TRBD1|.|TRBV9
TGTGCCAGCAGCGCCACGGGACAGGGCATATACGAGCAGTACTTC
CASSATGQGIYEQYF
>TRBJ2-5|TRBD1|.|TRBV27
TGTGCCAGCAGTTTCTATGGCGTTTTGACCCCGGGACAGACCGAACAAGAGACCCAGTACTTC
CASSFYGVLTPGQTEQETQYF
>TRBJ2-2|.|.|TRBV2
TGTGCCAGCAGTCCCAGTTTCACCGGGGAGCTGTTTTTT
CASSPSFTGELFF
>TRBJ1-1|.|.|TRBV29-1
TGCAGCGTTGTCCCCACAGAGGGGAACACTGAAGCTTTCTTT
CSVVPTEGNTEAFF
>TRBJ2-7|TRBD2|.|TRBV4-1
TGCGCCAGCAGCCACGCACTAGCGGGGGGCTACGAGCAGTACTTC
CASSHALAGGYEQYF
>TRBJ2-7|TRBD2|.|TRBV6-5
TGTGCCACCGGGGGGGGACTCTCCTACGAGCAGTACTTC
CATGGGLSYEQYF
>TRBJ2-7|.|.|TRBV4-3
TGCGCCAGCAGCCAATTACCCGGAGCGGGCTACGAGCAGTACTTC
CASSQLPGAGYEQYF
>TRBJ1-3|.|.|TRBV27
TGTGCCAGCTCGCAGGGTGGAGGAAACACCATATATTTT
CASSQGGGNTIYF
>TRBJ2-1|.|.|TRBV12-3/TRBV12-4
TGTGCCAGCAGTTTAAATTCGGAGCAGTTCTTC
CASSLNSEQFF
>TRBJ1-1|.|once|TRBV18
TGTGCCAGCTCACCACTTATGAACACTGAAGCTTTCTTT
CASSPLMNTEAFF
>TRBJ2-7|TRBD2|.|TRBV7-9
TGTGCCAGCAGCTTAGCTAGCGGGAGCTCCGAGCAGTACTTC
CASSLASGSSEQYF
>TRBJ2-1|.|.|TRBV27
TGTGCCAGCAGTTTAGTCGGGGTAGGTGAGCAGTTCTTC
CASSLVGVGEQFF
>TRBJ2-7|.|.|TRBV7-2
TGTGCCAGCAGCTTGGGTCAGGGATACTACGAGCAGTACTTC
CASSLGQGYYEQYF
>TRBJ2-2|.|.|TRBV5-1
TGCGCCAGCAGCTCGACCCCCAGACAGCCACTTCTGAACACCGGGGAGCTGTTTTTT
CASSSTPRQPLLNTGELFF
>TRBJ1-1|.|once|TRBV19
TGTGCCAGTGGGTCCGGTACGGGGACTGAAGCTTTCTTT
CASGSGTGTEAFF
>TRBJ1-2|.|.|TRBV9
TGTGCCAGCAGCTCATCAGGCCGGGGCTACACCTTC
CASSSSGRGYTF
>TRBJ1-2|.|once|TRBV6-5
TGTGCCAGCAGTTACCCAGGACGTCCCGGGAATGGCTACACCTTC
CASSYPGRPGNGYTF
>TRBJ1-2|TRBD1|.|TRBV23-1
TGCGCTATAGGGGGACAGGCTGAACTTGGTGGCTACACCTTC
CAIGGQAELGGYTF
>TRBJ1-2|TRBD1|once|TRBV6-5
TGTGCCAGCAGTTACGGGGGGACAGGAGAAAACTATGGCTACACCTTC
CASSYGGTGENYGYTF
>TRBJ2-7|TRBD2|.|TRBV2
TGTGCCAGCAGGGAACTAGCGGGAAGGGTCTACGAGCAGTACTTC
CASRELAGRVYEQYF
>TRBJ2-1|TRBD2|.|TRBV2
TGTGCCAGCAGTGAAGATGGACTAGCGCTCTACAATGAGCAGTTCTTC
CASSEDGLALYNEQFF
>TRBJ2-7|.|.|TRBV30
TGTGCCTGGAGAGCCTTGACACGTTACGAGCAGTACTTC
CAWRALTRYEQYF
>TRBJ2-7|.|.|TRBV10-3
TGTGCCATCAGTGAGTCGAGCCTCTACGAGCAGTACTTC
CAISESSLYEQYF
>TRBJ2-7|.|.|TRBV12-3/TRBV12-4
TGTGCCAGCAGCCAGGGTGACGAGCAGTACTTC
CASSQGDEQYF
>TRBJ1-1|.|.|TRBV11-1
TGTGCCAGCAGCTTTCAGGCGTCGAACACTGAAGCTTTCTTT
CASSFQASNTEAFF
>TRBJ1-3|TRBD1|.|TRBV5-8
TGTGCCAGCAACCATCAGGGGGACCTTGGAAACACCATATATTTT
CASNHQGDLGNTIYF
>TRBJ2-7|.|.|TRBV5-5
TGTGCCAGCAGCCCAACCTACGAGCAGTACTTC
CASSPTYEQYF
>TRBJ2-7|.|.|TRBV29-1
TGCAGCGTTGAAGATCGAGGGGGTATCGCCTACGAGCAGTACTTC
CSVEDRGGIAYEQYF
>TRBJ2-3|TRBD2|.|TRBV29-1
TGCAGCGCCGGACTAGCGGAGGGCACAGATACGCAGTATTTT
CSAGLAEGTDTQYF
>TRBJ1-5|TRBD1|.|TRBV10-3
TGTGCCATCGGGACAGACAGGAATCAGCCCCAGCATTTT
CAIGTDRNQPQHF
>TRBJ1-1|.|.|TRBV24-1
TGTGCCACCAGTGCCCCGAAGGTAGGGGGAGAAACCACTGAAGCTTTCTTT
CATSAPKVGGETTEAFF
>TRBJ2-3|TRBD2|.|TRBV3-1/TRBV3-2
TGTGCCAGCAGCCACCCTAGCGGGAGTAGCACAGATACGCAGTATTTT
CASSHPSGSSTDTQYF
>TRBJ2-7|.|once|TRBV19
TGTGCCAGTACTTCGAGTGACAGGCTCTACGAGCAGTACTTC
CASTSSDRLYEQYF
>TRBJ1-6|TRBD1|.|TRBV5-5
TGTGCCAGCAGCTGGGACAGGGCCCTCCACTTT
CASSWDRALHF
>TRBJ1-2|TRBD1|once|TRBV6-1
TGTGCCAGCAGTGAAGGGGGACAGAGATTTCATGGCTACACCTTC
CASSEGGQRFHGYTF
>TRBJ1-2|.|.|TRBV30
TGTGCCTGGAGTTTGGTCGGTGCTGGGCCGGCCTATGGCTACACCTTC
CAWSLVGAGPAYGYTF
>TRBJ1-2|.|.|TRBV7-2
TGTGCCAGCAGTTCCTTTGGGGGGACCTATGGCTACACCTTC
CASSSFGGTYGYTF
>TRBJ1-1|.|.|TRBV4-1
TGCGCCAGCAGCCAAGTTACAGGGAGGGTTTTCTTT
CASSQVTGRVFF